Listed here is a single TCR beta chain. The record originates from a study of blood T cell repertoires in COVID-19. Study-level background: COVID-19 samples collected from the United States, Italy and Spain covered acute and convalescent phases. The analysed material was cDNA or gDNA that came from T cells, B-cell-depleted T cells, or PBMCs.

Only in-frame clones appear in the TCRdb table, and some are missing; sequencing was by immunoSEQ multiplex PCR. The table records under 150,000 clones, about 80% of them present only once. With 5 bases removed from V and 10 bases from J, the gap between germline ends came to 14 bases. The CDR3 consists of 12 residues. CDR1 and CDR2 (germline): SNHLY, FYNNEI. The specimen was peripheral blood. The TCR sequence derives from an elderly woman in a cohort sampled during active or convalescent COVID-19. The V and J genes are TRBV2 and TRBJ1-1, with TRBD1 as a possible D gene (5 bases). The CDR3 DNA reads as TGTGCCAGCAGTCGAGGCGGGGGGGTAGCTTTCTTT. This translates into CASSRGGGVAFF.